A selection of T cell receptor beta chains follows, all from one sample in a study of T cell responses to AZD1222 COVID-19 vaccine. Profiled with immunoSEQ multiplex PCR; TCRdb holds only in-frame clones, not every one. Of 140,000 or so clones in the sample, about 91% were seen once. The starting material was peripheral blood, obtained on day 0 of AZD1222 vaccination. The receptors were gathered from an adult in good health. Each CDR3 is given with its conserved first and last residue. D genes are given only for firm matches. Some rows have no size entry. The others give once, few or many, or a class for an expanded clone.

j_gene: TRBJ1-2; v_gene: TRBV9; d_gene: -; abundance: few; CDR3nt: TGTGCCAGCAGCGTAGGTCGGACTCCCTATGGCTACACCTTC; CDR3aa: CASSVGRTPYGYTF
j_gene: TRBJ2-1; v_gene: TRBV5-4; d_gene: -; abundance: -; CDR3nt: TGTGCCAGCAGCCCTGCGCAGAGTGGCCCCCCGACCTACAATGAGCAGTTCTTC; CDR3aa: CASSPAQSGPPTYNEQFF
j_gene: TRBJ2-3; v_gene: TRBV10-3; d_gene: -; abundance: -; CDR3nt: TGTGCCATCAGTGACGGCGGTACTAGCACAGATACGCAGTATTTT; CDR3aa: CAISDGGTSTDTQYF
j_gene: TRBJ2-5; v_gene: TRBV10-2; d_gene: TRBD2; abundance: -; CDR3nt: TGCGCCAGCAGTTCTAGCGGGGGGACAGAGACCCAGTACTTC; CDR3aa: CASSSSGGTETQYF
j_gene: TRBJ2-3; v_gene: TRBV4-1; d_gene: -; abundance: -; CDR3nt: TGCGCCAGCAGCCTAGCGGGCACAGATACGCAGTATTTT; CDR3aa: CASSLAGTDTQYF
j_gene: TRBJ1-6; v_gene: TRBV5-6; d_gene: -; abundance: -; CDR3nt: TGTGCCAGCAGCCTGACTTACAGGGACCTCTATAATTCACCCCTCCACTTT; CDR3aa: CASSLTYRDLYNSPLHF
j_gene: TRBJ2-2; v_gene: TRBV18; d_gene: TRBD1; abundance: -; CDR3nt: TGTGCCAGCTCAACTACGGACAGGGGTAACACCGGGGAGCTGTTTTTT; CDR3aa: CASSTTDRGNTGELFF
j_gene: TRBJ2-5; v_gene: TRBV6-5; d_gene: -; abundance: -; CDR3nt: TGTGCCAGCTTCCAAGAGACCCAGTACTTC; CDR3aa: CASFQETQYF
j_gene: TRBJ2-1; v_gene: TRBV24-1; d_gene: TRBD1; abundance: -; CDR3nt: TGTGCCACCAGCCGCGGACAGGGATACAATGAGCAGTTCTTC; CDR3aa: CATSRGQGYNEQFF
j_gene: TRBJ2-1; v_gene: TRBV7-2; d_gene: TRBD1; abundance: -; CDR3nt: TGTGCCAGCAGCCCCACAGGGGCCAATGAGCAGTTCTTC; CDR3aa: CASSPTGANEQFF
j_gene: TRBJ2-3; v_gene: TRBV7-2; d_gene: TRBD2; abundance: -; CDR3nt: TGTGCCAGCAGCTCTGAAGGCCTAGCGGGGGGGTGGAATACGCAGTATTTT; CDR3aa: CASSSEGLAGGWNTQYF
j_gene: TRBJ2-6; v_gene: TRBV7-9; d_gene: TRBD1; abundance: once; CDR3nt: TGTGCCAGCAGCTTAGGAGTTGGACAGGTAGACTCTGGGGCCAACGTCCTGACTTTC; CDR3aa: CASSLGVGQVDSGANVLTF
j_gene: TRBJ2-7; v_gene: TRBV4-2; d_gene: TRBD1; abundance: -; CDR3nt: TGTGCCAGCAGCCCGCAGTCACAGGGGGACTCCTACGAGCAGTACTTC; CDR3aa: CASSPQSQGDSYEQYF
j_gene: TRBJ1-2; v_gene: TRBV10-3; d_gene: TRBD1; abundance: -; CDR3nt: TGTGCCATCAGTGGAACCCCGACAGGGACCTATGGCTACACCTTC; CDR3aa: CAISGTPTGTYGYTF
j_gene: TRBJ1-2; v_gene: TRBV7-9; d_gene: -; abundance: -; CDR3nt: TGTGCCAGCAGCTTTTGGGAAGCTAACTATGGCTACACCTTC; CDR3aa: CASSFWEANYGYTF
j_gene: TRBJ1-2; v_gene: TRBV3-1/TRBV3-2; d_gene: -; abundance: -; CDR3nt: TGTGCCAGCAGTCCGGGACACCGATATGGCTACACCTTC; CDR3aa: CASSPGHRYGYTF
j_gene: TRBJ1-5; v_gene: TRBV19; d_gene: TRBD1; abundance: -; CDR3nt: TGTGCCAGTAGTCTGACAGGGGACAATCAGCCCCAGCATTTT; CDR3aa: CASSLTGDNQPQHF
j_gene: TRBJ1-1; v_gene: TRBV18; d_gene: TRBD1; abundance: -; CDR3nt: TGTGCCAGCTCACCCGGGACAGGGGCTTTGAACACTGAAGCTTTCTTT; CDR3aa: CASSPGTGALNTEAFF
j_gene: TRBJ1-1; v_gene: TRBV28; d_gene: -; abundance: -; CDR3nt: TGTGCCAGCAGTTTTAGGGGGTTGAACACTGAAGCTTTCTTT; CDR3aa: CASSFRGLNTEAFF
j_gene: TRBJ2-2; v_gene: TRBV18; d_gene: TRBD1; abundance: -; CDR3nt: TGTGCCAGCTCACTGGGACAGGGGAACACCGGGGAGCTGTTTTTT; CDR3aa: CASSLGQGNTGELFF
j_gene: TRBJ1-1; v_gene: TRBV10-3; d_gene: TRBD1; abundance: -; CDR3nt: TGTGCCATCATTCCTACAGGGGGCTCCTACACTGAAGCTTTCTTT; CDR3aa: CAIIPTGGSYTEAFF
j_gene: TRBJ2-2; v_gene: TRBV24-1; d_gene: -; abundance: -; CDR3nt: TGTGCCACCAGTGAAACCGGGGAGACCGGGGAGCTGTTTTTT; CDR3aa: CATSETGETGELFF
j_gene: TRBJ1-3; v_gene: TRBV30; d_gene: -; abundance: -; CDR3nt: TGTGCCTGGGCTACAGGCTCTGGAAACACCATATATTTT; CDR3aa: CAWATGSGNTIYF
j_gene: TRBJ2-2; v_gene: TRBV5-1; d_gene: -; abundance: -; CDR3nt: TGCGCCAGCAGCTTTGAGAGCGGAGACACCGGGGAGCTGTTTTTT; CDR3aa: CASSFESGDTGELFF
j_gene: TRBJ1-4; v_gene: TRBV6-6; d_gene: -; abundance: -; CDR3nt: TGTGCCAGCAGCCCCCCCCGGGGACGGTCTAATGAAAAACTGTTTTTT; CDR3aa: CASSPPRGRSNEKLFF
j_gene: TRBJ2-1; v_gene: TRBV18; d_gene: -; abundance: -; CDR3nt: TGTGCCAGCTCACCATCCTCCGGGAGCTCCTACAATGAGCAGTTCTTC; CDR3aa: CASSPSSGSSYNEQFF
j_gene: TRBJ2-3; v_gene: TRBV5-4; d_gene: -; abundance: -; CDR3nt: TGTGCCAGCACCCAGGGGGGGGTAGTAGGCACAGATACGCAGTATTTT; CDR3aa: CASTQGGVVGTDTQYF
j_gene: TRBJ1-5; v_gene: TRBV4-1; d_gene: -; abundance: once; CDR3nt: TGCGCCAGCAGCCAAGTTCTTTCGTTACGGACAGTTAGCAATCAGCCCCAGCATTTT; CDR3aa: CASSQVLSLRTVSNQPQHF
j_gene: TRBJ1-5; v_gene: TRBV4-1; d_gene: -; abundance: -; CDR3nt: TGCGCCAGCAGCCAAGAATGGTACGGTGCTCAGCCCCAGCATTTT; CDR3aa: CASSQEWYGAQPQHF
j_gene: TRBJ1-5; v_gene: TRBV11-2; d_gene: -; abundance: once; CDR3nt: TGTGCCAGCAGCTTAGGGGCCGGGACAAATCAGCCCCAGCATTTT; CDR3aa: CASSLGAGTNQPQHF
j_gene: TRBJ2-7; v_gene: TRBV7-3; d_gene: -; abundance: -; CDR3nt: TGTGCCAGCAGCTCCTCCTGGGCCGACGAGCAGTACTTC; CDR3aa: CASSSSWADEQYF
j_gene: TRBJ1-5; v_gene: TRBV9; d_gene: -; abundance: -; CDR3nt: TGTGCCAGCAGCGTAGCCGGGTCAAATCAGCCCCAGCATTTT; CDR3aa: CASSVAGSNQPQHF
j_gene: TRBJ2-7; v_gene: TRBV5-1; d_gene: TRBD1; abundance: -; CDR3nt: TGCGCCAGCAGCTCCGGGACAGTAATCTACGAGCAGTACTTC; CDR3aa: CASSSGTVIYEQYF
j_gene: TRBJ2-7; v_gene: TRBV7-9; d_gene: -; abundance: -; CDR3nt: TGTGCCAGCAGCCCCGGCCGGGGGCAGTACTTC; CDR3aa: CASSPGRGQYF
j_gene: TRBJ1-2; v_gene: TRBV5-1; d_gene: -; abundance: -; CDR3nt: TGCGCCAGCAGCCAAGATGAAGGGCTCACTGGCTACACCTTC; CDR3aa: CASSQDEGLTGYTF
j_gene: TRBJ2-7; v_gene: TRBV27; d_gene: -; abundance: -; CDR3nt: TGTGCCAGCTCCCCGGGACGATCGTACGAGCAGTACTTC; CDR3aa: CASSPGRSYEQYF
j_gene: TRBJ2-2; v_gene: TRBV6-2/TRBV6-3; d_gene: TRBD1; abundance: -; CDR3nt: TGTGCCAGCAGTTCGACAGGGGTCCGCTCCGGGGAGCTGTTTTTT; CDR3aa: CASSSTGVRSGELFF
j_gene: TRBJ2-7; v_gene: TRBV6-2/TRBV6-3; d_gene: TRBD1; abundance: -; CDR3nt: TGTGCCAGCAGCAGGACAGGGTACGAGCAGTACTTC; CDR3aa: CASSRTGYEQYF
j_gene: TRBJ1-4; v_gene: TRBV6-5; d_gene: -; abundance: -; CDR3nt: TGTGCCAGCAGCCAGAGGGAGAATGATAATGAAAAACTGTTTTTT; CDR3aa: CASSQRENDNEKLFF
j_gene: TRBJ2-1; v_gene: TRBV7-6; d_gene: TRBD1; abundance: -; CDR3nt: TGTGCCAGCAGCTTAGCCGGACAGGGAGGTAATGAGCAGTTCTTC; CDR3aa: CASSLAGQGGNEQFF
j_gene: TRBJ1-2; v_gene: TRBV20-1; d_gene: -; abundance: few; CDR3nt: TGCAGTGCTAGTCTGCGTAACTTCGGCTACACCTTC; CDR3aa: CSASLRNFGYTF
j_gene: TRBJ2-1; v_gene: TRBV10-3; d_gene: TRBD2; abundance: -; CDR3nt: TGTGCCATCAGTGAACGTCAAGCGGGGTACTACAATGAGCAGTTCTTC; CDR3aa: CAISERQAGYYNEQFF
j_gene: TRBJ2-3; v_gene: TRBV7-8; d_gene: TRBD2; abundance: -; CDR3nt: TGTGCCAGCAGGCGCACACTAGCGGGGGCTGGAGATACGCAGTATTTT; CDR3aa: CASRRTLAGAGDTQYF
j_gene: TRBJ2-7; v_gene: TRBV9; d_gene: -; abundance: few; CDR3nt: TGTGCCAGCAGCGACGCTAGGAGGCTTAGGGAGCAGTACTTC; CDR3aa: CASSDARRLREQYF
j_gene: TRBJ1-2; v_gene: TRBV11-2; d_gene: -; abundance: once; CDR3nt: TGTGCCAGCAGCTCGCCCGACCACTACATTAACTATGGCTACACCTTC; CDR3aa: CASSSPDHYINYGYTF
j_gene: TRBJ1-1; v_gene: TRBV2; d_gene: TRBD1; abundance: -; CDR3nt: TGTGCCAGCAGGGGGGACAGGGGAAACACTGAAGCTTTCTTT; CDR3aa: CASRGDRGNTEAFF
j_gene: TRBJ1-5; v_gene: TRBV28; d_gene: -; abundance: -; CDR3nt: TGTGCCAGCACCTGGGGGGCAGGGTCAAATCAGCCCCAGCATTTT; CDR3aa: CASTWGAGSNQPQHF
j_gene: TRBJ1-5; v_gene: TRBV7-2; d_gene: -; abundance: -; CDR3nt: TGTGCCAGCAGCTCCCAGTTCAGCAATCAGCCCCAGCATTTT; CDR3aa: CASSSQFSNQPQHF
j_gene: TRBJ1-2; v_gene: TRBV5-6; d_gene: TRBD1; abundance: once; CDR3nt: TGTGCCAGCAGCTTGGGCCTGGGACAGAGCTATGGCTACACCTTC; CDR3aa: CASSLGLGQSYGYTF
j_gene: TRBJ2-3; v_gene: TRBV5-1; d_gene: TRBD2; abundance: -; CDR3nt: TGCGCCAGCAGCAGACTAGCGGAGACCTTCGGAGATACGCAGTATTTT; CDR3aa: CASSRLAETFGDTQYF
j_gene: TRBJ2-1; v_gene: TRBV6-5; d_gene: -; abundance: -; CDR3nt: TGTGCCAGCAGTTACCGACTCCCGTCCCGCGGTGAGCAGTTCTTC; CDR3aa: CASSYRLPSRGEQFF
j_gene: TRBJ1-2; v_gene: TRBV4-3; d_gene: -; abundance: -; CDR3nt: TGCGCCAGCGGGGGGCGAGCCTATGGCTACACCTTC; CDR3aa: CASGGRAYGYTF
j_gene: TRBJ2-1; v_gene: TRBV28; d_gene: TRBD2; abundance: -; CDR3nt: TGTGCCAGCAGTTTCCCTGGACTAGCGGGGGGTAGCTCCTACAATGAGCAGTTCTTC; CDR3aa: CASSFPGLAGGSSYNEQFF
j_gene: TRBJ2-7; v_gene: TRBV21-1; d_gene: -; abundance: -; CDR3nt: TGTGCCAGCAGCAAAAAGGAGGATGGGGTCCCCGGGACTAGCGGGGGTTTCTCCTACGAGCAGTACTTC; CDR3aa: CASSKKEDGVPGTSGGFSYEQYF
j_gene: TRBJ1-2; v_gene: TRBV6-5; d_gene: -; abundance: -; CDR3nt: TGTGCCAGCAGTTACCAACCCTTTAAGATCTATGGCTACACCTTC; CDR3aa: CASSYQPFKIYGYTF
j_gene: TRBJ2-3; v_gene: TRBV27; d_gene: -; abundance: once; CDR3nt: TGTGCCAGCAGTGCGAGACCTGGACAAAATGTGTTTAGAGATACGCAGTATTTT; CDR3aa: CASSARPGQNVFRDTQYF
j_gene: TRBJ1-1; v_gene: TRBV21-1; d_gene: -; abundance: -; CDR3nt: TGTGCCAGCAGCCGCGGGCCGGGCGGGCAAGCTGAAGCTTTCTTT; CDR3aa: CASSRGPGGQAEAFF
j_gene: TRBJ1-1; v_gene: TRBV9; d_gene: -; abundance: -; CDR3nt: TGTGCCAGCAGCGTAGAAGGAATTCAGGGGAGATGGAACACTGAAGCTTTCTTT; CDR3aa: CASSVEGIQGRWNTEAFF
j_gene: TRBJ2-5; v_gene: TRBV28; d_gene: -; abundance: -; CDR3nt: TGTGCCAGCAGTTCAGGCTTCCGGGCTGTGGAGACCCAGTACTTC; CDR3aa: CASSSGFRAVETQYF
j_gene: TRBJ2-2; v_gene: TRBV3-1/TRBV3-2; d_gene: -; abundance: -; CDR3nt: TGTGCCAGCAGCCAATCCGGGGAGCTGTTTTTT; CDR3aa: CASSQSGELFF